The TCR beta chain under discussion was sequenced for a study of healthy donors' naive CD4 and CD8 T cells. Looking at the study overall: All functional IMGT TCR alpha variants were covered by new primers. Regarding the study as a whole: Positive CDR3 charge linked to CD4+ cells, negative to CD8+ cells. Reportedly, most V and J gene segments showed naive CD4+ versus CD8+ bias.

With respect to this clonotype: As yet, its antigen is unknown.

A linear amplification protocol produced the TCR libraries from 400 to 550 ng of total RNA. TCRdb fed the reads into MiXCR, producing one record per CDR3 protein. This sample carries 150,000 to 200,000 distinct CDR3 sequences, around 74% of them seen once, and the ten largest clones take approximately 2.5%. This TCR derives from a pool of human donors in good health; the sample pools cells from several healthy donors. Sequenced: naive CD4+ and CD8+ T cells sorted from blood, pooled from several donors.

The CDR3 DNA reads TGTGCCAGCAGCGCAGGGGGAGTGGGGGCCAACGTCCTGACTTTC. Translation gives CASSAGGVGANVLTF. The genes are TRBV5-6 and TRBJ2-6; 7 bases match TRBD1. V was clipped by 4 bases and J by 4 bases; unmatched bases: 5. The CDR3 contains 15 residues. Germline V CDR1 and CDR2: SGHDT, YYEEEE.